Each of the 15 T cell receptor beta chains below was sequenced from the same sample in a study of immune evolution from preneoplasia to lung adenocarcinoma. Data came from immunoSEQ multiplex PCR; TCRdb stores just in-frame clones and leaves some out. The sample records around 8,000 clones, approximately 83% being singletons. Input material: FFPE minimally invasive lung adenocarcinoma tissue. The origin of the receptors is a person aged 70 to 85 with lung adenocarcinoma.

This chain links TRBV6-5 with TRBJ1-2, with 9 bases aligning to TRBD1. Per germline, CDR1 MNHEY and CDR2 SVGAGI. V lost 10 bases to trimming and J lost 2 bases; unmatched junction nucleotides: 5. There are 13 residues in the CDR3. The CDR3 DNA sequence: TGTGCCATCGGGACAGGGCAGAACTATGGCTACACCTTC. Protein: CAIGTGQNYGYTF.

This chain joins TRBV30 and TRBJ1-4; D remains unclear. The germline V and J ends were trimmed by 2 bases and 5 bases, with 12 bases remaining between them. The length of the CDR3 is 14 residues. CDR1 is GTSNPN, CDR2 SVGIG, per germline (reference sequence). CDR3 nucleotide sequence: TGTGCCTGGAGTAACGAAGTAGTAAATGAAAAACTGTTTTTT. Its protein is CAWSNEVVNEKLFF.

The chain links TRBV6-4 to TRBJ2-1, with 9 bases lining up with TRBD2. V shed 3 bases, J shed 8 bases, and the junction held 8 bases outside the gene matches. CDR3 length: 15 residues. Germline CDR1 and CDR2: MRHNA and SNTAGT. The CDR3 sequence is CASSEVAGEKDEQFF. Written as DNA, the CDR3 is TGTGCCAGCAGTGAGGTAGCGGGAGAGAAGGATGAGCAGTTCTTC.

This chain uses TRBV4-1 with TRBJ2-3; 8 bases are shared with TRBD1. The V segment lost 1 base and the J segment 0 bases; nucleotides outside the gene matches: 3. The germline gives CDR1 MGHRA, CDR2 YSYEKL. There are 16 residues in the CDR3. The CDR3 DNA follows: TGCGCCAGCAGCCAAGGGCACAGGGGGAGCACAGATACGCAGTATTTT. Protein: CASSQGHRGSTDTQYF.

This chain's CDR3 is CTSSPNRVGYSTDTQYF. CDR3 bases: TGCACCAGCAGCCCCAACCGGGTCGGGTATAGCACAGATACGCAGTATTTT. The genes are TRBV1 and TRBJ2-3; the table gives TRBD2 as D, unverified against the DNA. TRBV1 is deemed a pseudogene. This CDR3 comprises 17 residues.

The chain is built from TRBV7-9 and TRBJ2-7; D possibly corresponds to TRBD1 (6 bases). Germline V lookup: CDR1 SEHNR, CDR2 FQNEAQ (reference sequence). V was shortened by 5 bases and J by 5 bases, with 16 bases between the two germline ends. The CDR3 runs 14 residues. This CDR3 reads CASSLSQGSDEQYF. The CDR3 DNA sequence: TGTGCCAGCAGCCTCTCACAGGGTTCCGACGAGCAGTACTTC.

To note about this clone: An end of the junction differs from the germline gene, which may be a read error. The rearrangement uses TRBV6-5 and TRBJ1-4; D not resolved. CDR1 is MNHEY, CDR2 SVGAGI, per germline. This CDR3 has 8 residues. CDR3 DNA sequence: TGTGCCAGCAGTTCGGCCCTTTTT. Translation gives CASSSALF.

The CDR3 sequence: CASSGTSGRAGMETQYF. CDR3 DNA: TGTGCCAGCTCCGGGACTAGCGGGAGGGCCGGGATGGAGACCCAGTACTTC. V and J are TRBV25-1 and TRBJ2-5; 16 bases are a match to TRBD2. In germline, CDR1 is MGHDK, CDR2 SYGVNS. V was pared by 8 bases and J by 5 bases, with 11 bases of the junction left unmatched. CDR3 length: 17 amino acids. Full variable domain (remainder filled in from reference TRBV25-1 and TRBJ2-5): EADIYQTPRYLVIGTGKKITLECSQTMGHDKMYWYQQDPGMELHLIHYSYGVNSTEKGDLSSESTVSRIRTEHFPLTLESARPSHTSQYLCASSGTSGRAGMETQYFGPGTRLLVL.

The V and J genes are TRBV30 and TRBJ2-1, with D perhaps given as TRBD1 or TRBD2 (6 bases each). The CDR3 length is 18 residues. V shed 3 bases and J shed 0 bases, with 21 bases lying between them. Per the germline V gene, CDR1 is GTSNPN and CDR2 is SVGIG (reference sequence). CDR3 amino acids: CAWRGGTRTRSSYNEQFF. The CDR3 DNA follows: TGTGCCTGGAGAGGGGGGACCCGAACTAGGAGCTCCTACAATGAGCAGTTCTTC.

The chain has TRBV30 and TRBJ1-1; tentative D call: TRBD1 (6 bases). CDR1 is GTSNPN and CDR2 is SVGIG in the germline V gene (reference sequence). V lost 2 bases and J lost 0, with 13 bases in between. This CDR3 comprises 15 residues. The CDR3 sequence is CAWSKPHRVNTEAFF. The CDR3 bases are TGTGCCTGGAGTAAACCCCACAGGGTGAACACTGAAGCTTTCTTT.

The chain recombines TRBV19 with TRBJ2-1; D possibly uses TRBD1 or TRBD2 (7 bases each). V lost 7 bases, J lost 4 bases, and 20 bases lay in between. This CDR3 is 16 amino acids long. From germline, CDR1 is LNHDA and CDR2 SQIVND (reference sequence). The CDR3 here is CASTLRAGQIYNEQFF. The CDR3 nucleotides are TGTGCCAGTACGCTCCGAGCGGGACAGATATACAATGAGCAGTTCTTC.

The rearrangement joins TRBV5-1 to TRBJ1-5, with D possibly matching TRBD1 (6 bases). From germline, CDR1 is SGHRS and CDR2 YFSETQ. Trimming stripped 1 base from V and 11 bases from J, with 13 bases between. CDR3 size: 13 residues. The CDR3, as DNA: TGCGCCAGCAGCTTGTTAGGAGGGGGATCCCAGCATTTT. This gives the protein CASSLLGGGSQHF. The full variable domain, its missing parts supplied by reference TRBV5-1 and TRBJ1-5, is KAGVTQTPRYLIKTRGQQVTLSCSPISGHRSVSWYQQTPGQGLQFLFEYFSETQRNKGNFPGRFSGRQFSNSRSEMNVSTLELGDSALYLCASSLLGGGSQHFGDGTRLSIL.

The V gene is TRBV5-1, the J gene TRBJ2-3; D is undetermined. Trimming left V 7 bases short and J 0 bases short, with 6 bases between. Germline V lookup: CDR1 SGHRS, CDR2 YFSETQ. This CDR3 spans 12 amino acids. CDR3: CASSSSTDTQYF. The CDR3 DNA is TGCGCCAGCTCGAGTAGCACAGATACGCAGTATTTT.

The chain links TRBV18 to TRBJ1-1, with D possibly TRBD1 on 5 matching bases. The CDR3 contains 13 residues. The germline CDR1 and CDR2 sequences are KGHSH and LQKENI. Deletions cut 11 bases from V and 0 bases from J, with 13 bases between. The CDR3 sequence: CAAQGPMNTEAFF. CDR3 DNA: TGTGCCGCCCAGGGCCCCATGAACACTGAAGCTTTCTTT.

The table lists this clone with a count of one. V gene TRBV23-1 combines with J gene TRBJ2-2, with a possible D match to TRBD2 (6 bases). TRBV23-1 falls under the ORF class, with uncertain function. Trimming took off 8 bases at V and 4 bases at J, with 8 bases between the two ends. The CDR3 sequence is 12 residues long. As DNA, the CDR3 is TGCGCCAGCGGAGCGGGCACCGGGGAGCTGTTTTTT. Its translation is CASGAGTGELFF.